This TCR beta chain emerged from a study of molecular identifiers for immune sequencing clone quantification (dated by TCRdb to 2016 to 2018). Background on the whole study: For a replicate experiment, RNA from approximately 20,000 or 100,000 naive CD8 T cells was divided into five aliquots, of which four were sequenced. This methods study used CD8 T cells to benchmark TCR RNA copy counting and molecular-identifier clustering-based TCR repertoire sequencing (MIDCIRS). The paper as a whole reports these results and caveats: Spiked-in Jurkat TCR RNA equal to a single cell's worth was reported to be detectable even within 1,200,000 naive CD8 T cells. The sizes of highly expanded clones could end up underestimated when identical TCR molecules share a barcode. The naive libraries included spiked-in Jurkat TCR RNA (roughly 9 copies' worth), and this RNA is not part of the donor repertoire. When barcode sub-clustering was left out, chimeric consensus sequences inflated TCR diversity, with chimeras reaching as high as 47%. In CMV-specific effector cells, clones with more than 20 RNA copies contained over 99% of molecules, whereas in naive cells such clones contained under 1% of molecules. About 2.9 recovered TCR RNA copies per cell were obtained by modeling, versus 9 to 10 by digital PCR, implying a capture efficiency of about 30%.

At least ten counts were recorded for this clonotype. Which antigen it targets is not known. Base qualities were left out, and no much larger clone turns up one base away. From the cysteine through the phenylalanine, the CDR3 covers 13 amino acids. The sequence is cut down to CDR3 DNA, 39 bases in frame from base 1. V is cut by 0 bases and J by 7 bases, and the space between the germline ends is 10 bases. According to the germline V gene, CDR1 reads KGHSH and CDR2 reads LQKENI. The receptor library was made with PCR. These reads were obtained on an Illumina HiSeq 4000. Preparation of bulk TCR libraries followed a previously described approach, with the TCR primers listed in Table S5. Purification of total RNA was performed with the Qiagen AllPrep DNA/RNA kit. Before analysis, reads from multiple sequencing runs of one library were combined. The study's processing was this. Reads were retained only if an exact TCR constant sequence was present, and the retained reads were trimmed to 150 nt and grouped according to their 12-nt molecular barcodes. Reads within each barcode group were sub-clustered using a 15% Levenshtein threshold, and quality-weighted consensus sequences were constructed for each RNA molecule. Non-functional sequences were discarded, and so were lower-count sequences lying one edit away from another sequence. Based on fitting two negative binomial distributions, any barcode sub-cluster with under 20% of the maximum read count was discarded. TCRdb ran its own pipeline on the public reads, namely fastp trimming at Q25 and MiXCR clone calling, and kept in-frame beta chains. CDR3 protein duplicates are merged, each entry listing the most common genes and DNA. V and J calls and clone size were set by TCRdb, not the authors. This sample is represented by more than 250,000 distinct CDR3 sequences; 20% to 25% of them were singletons. About 0.79% of the sample comes from the top ten.

Libraries of naive CD8 T cells were built from around 20,000 to 1,000,000 sorted cells, with 10%, 30% or 50% of the purified RNA used. On a BD FACSAria II, naive CD8 T cells were FACS-sorted as CD8+CD4-CCR7+CD45RA+ and collected into RLT Plus buffer. To test detection sensitivity, Jurkat RNA equivalent to ten TCR copies was spiked into samples of roughly 20,000-1,100,000 naive CD8 T cells. CD8 T cells were enriched using RosetteSep CD8+ T Cell Enrichment Cocktail and Ficoll-Paque, and the enriched cells then underwent ACK red cell lysis. What was sequenced was naive CD8+ T cells from blood, with Jurkat cell RNA spiked in. Explained via the paper, the cell subset or site label denotes: FACS-sorted CD8+CD4-CCR7+CD45RA+ naive T cells. The source is a human donor in good health. Some libraries in this study had Jurkat cell RNA spiked in. This chain is built from TRBV18 and TRBJ2-7; the D gene remains uncertain. The CDR3 in this case is CASSPPQEREQYF. The DNA reads as follows: TGTGCCAGCTCACCACCGCAAGAAAGGGAGCAGTACTTC.